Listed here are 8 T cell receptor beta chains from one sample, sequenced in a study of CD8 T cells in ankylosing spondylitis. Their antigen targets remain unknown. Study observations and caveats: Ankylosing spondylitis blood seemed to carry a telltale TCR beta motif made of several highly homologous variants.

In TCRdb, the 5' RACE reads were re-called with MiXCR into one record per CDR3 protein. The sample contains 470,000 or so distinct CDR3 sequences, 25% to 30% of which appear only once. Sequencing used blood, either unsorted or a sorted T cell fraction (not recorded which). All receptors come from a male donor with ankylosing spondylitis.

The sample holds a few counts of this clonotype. The DNA for the CDR3 is TGCAGCGTTGACAAACGAAACTACAATGAGCAGTTCTTC. Its translation is CSVDKRNYNEQFF. The rearrangement joins TRBV29-1 to TRBJ2-1; D uncertain. Germline V lookup: CDR1 SQVTM, CDR2 ANQGSEA. There are 13 residues in the CDR3. The V gene lost 3 bases and the J gene lost 3 bases, with 9 bases spanning the gap.

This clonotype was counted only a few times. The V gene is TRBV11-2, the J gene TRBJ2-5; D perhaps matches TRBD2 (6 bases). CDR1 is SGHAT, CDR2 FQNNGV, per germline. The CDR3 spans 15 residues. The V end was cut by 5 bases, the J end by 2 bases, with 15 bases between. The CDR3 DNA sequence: TGTGCCAGCAGCCCCCTGGCGGGGCTACAAGAGACCCAGTACTTC. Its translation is CASSPLAGLQETQYF.

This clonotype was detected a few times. The CDR3 spells CASSPGESPYEQYF. As DNA, the CDR3 is TGTGCCAGCAGCCCCGGGGAGTCTCCCTACGAGCAGTACTTC. The chain carries TRBV7-6 and TRBJ2-7; D possibly corresponds to TRBD2 (5 bases). Germline CDR1 is SGHVS and CDR2 is FNYEAQ. V lost 5 bases and J 2 bases, leaving 13 bases between the germline ends. The CDR3 runs 14 residues.

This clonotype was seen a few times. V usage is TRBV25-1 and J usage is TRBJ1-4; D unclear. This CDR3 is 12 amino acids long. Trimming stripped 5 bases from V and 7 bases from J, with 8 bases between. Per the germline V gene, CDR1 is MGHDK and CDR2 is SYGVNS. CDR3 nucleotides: TGTGCCAGCAGTCGGGCGGCTGAAAAACTGTTTTTT. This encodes CASSRAAEKLFF.

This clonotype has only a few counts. CDR3 region: CASSLPGQLSYNEQFF. The DNA for the CDR3 is TGTGCCAGCAGCTTACCCGGACAGCTCTCCTACAATGAGCAGTTCTTC. V is TRBV7-9 and J is TRBJ2-1; tentatively, D is TRBD1 (6 bases). This CDR3 is 16 amino acids long. Trimming shortened V by 2 bases and J by 0 bases, and 11 bases separated the two germline ends. Germline V gives CDR1 SEHNR, CDR2 FQNEAQ (reference sequence).

CDR3 DNA sequence: TGTGCCAGCAGCCACACTCTACGGGAGCAGTACTTC. It specifies CASSHTLREQYF. The J gene is TRBJ2-7, the V gene TRBV7-2, with D unresolved. V lost 5 bases, J lost 7 bases, and 12 bases lay in between. This CDR3 has 12 amino acids. Germline loops: CDR1 SGHTA, CDR2 FQGNSA.

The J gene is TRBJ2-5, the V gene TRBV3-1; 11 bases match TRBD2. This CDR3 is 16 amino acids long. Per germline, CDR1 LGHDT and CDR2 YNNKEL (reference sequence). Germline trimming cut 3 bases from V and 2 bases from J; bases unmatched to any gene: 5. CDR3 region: CASSHPRTSGQETQYF. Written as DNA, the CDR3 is TGTGCCAGCAGCCACCCCAGGACTAGCGGGCAAGAGACCCAGTACTTC.

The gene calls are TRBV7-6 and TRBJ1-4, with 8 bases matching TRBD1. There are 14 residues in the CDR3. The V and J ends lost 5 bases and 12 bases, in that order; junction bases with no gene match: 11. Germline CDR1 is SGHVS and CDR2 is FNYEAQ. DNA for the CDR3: TGTGCCAGCAGCGCGGACAGGGCAGGGATGGAACTGTTTTTT. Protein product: CASSADRAGMELFF.